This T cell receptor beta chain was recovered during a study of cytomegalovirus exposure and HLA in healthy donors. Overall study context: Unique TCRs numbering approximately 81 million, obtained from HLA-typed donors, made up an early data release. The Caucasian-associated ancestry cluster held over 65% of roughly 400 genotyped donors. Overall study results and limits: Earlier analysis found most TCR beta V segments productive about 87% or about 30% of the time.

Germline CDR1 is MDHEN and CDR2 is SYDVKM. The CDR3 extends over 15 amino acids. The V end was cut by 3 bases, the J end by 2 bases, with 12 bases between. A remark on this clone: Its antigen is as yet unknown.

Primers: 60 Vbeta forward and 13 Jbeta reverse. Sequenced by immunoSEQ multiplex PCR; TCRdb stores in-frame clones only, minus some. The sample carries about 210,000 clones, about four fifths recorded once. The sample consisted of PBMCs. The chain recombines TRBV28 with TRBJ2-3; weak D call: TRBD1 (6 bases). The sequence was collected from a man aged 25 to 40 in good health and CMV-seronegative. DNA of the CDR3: TGTGCCAGCAGTTTGGGGGCAATGGCCACAGATACGCAGTATTTT. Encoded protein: CASSLGAMATDTQYF.